The 10 T cell receptor beta chains below all came from one sample that was sequenced in a study of cytomegalovirus exposure and HLA in healthy donors. Repertoires were generated with immunoSEQ multiplex PCR, while TCRdb's copy carries only in-frame clones and drops some. The sample includes tens of thousands of clones, roughly 90% of them seen just once. Material: PBMCs. The source of these receptors is a woman aged 18-35 years in good health and CMV-seropositive.

As to this clone: One junction end does not reproduce the germline sequence, and a read error may be involved. The chain joins TRBV6-5 to TRBJ2-5; 8 positions agree with TRBD1. Germline lookup yields CDR1 MNHEY and CDR2 SVGAGI. The CDR3 sequence is 14 residues long. This CDR3 is CASSLPGQVLPVDF. CDR3 bases: TGTGCCAGCAGTTTACCGGGACAGGTCCTCCCCGTAGACTTC.

This clone was seen a few times. V and J are TRBV7-3 and TRBJ2-5; TRBD1 is a possible D gene (5 bases). The CDR3 extends over 13 amino acids. Germline V gene sequence: CDR1 SGHTA, CDR2 FQGTGA. Trimming cost V 0 bases and J 5 bases, with 7 bases left between them. CDR3 nucleotide sequence: TGTGCCAGCAGCTTAACCAGGGCTGAGACCCAGTACTTC. Translated: CASSLTRAETQYF. The complete variable domain, with remaining parts taken from reference TRBV7-3 and TRBJ2-5, reads GAGVSQTPSNKVTEKGKYVELRCDPISGHTALYWYRQSLGQGPEFLIYFQGTGAADDSGLPNDRFFAVRPEGSVSTLKIQRTERGDSAVYLCASSLTRAETQYFGPGTRLLVL.

The CDR3 DNA sequence: TGTGCCAGCAGCTTAGAACAGGGCCCAGGAAAACTGTTTTTT. Its protein product is CASSLEQGPGKLFF. V gene TRBV5-4 combines with J gene TRBJ1-4; D is possibly TRBD1 (6 bases). The CDR3 sequence is 14 residues long. Germline CDR1 SGHNT, CDR2 YYREEE (reference sequence). The V and J ends lost 2 bases and 10 bases respectively, with 15 bases between them.

There are a few counts of this clone. This chain links TRBV4-2 with TRBJ1-1, with D unclear. The CDR3 loop spans 13 amino acids. V lost 5 bases, J lost 2 bases, and 9 bases lay in between. Looked up from germline, CDR1 is LGHNA and CDR2 is YNFKEQ. The CDR3: CASSNAGNTEAFF. CDR3 DNA sequence: TGTGCCAGCAGCAACGCCGGTAACACTGAAGCTTTCTTT.

This clone was observed a single time. This chain joins TRBV28 and TRBJ1-6; 10 nucleotides line up with TRBD1. CDR3 size: 19 residues. Germline loops: CDR1 MDHEN, CDR2 SYDVKM. The trim removed 2 bases at V and 4 bases at J, leaving 11 bases unmatched. The CDR3 DNA is TGTGCCAGCAGTTTAACCGGGACAGGGGCCTTCCAGTATAATTCACCCCTCCACTTT. Protein: CASSLTGTGAFQYNSPLHF.

V gene TRBV29-1 combines with J gene TRBJ2-7; 8 bases agree with TRBD1. The CDR3 is 12 residues long. Germline CDR1 is SQVTM and CDR2 is ANQGSEA. Germline trimming cut 7 bases from V and 4 bases from J; bases unmatched to any gene: 6. In DNA, the CDR3 is TGCAGCGGAAGACAGGGGCGGTACGAGCAGTACTTC. Protein: CSGRQGRYEQYF.

This chain joins TRBV4-1 and TRBJ2-1; D not resolved. In germline, CDR1 is MGHRA, CDR2 YSYEKL. This CDR3 is 12 amino acids long. V was clipped by 3 bases and J by 4 bases, with 4 bases between them. The CDR3: CASSHGYNEQFF. CDR3 DNA sequence: TGCGCCAGCAGCCACGGGTACAATGAGCAGTTCTTC.

The CDR3 reads CASSKRQGHGYTF. As DNA, the CDR3 is TGTGCCAGTAGTAAGCGACAGGGACATGGCTACACCTTC. The chain couples TRBV19 to TRBJ1-2, with 7 bases identical to TRBD1. This CDR3 is built from 13 residues. The ends lost 4 bases at V and 6 bases at J; junction bases unmatched: 5. The V gene's germline CDR1 is LNHDA and CDR2 SQIVND (reference sequence).

V gene TRBV7-3 combines with J gene TRBJ1-2, with a tentative D call TRBD1 (5 bases). The CDR3 sequence is 15 residues long. Trimming cost V 5 bases and J 4 bases, with 17 bases left between them. CDR1 and CDR2 from the germline V gene are SGHTA and FQGTGA. The CDR3, as DNA: TGTGCCAGCAGCCCAACCGGGGGGTACAGCTATGGCTACACCTTC. Translating it yields CASSPTGGYSYGYTF.

In nucleotides, the CDR3 is TGTGCCAGCAGCCAGGACGTCGGGGGGCGGTACCTTGAGCAGTTCTTC. Translated, it gives CASSQDVGGRYLEQFF. V is TRBV4-2 and J is TRBJ2-1; TRBD2 might be the D (7 bases). Germline lookup yields CDR1 LGHNA and CDR2 YNFKEQ. This CDR3 has 16 amino acids. V was cut by 3 bases and J by 9 bases, with 21 bases left in between.